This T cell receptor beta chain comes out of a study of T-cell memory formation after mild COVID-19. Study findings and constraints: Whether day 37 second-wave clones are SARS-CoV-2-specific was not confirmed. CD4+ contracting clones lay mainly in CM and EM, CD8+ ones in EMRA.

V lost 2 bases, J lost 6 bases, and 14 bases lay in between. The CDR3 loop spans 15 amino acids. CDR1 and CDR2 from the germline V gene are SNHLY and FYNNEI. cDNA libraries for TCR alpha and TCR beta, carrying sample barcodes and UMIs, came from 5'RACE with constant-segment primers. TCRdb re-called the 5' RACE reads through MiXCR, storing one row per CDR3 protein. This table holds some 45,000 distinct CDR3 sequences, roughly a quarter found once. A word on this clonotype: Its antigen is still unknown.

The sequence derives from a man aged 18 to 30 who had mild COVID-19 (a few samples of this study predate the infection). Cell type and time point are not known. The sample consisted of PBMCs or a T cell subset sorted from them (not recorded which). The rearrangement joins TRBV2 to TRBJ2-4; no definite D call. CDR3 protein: CASSESETVINIQYF. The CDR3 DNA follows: TGTGCCAGCAGTGAATCGGAAACGGTAATAAACATTCAGTACTTC. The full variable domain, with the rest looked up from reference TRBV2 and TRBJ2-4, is EPEVTQTPSHQVTQMGQEVILRCVPISNHLYFYWYRQILGQKVEFLVSFYNNEISEKSEIFDDQFSVERPDGSNFTLKIRSTKLEDSAMYFCASSESETVINIQYFGAGTRLSVL.